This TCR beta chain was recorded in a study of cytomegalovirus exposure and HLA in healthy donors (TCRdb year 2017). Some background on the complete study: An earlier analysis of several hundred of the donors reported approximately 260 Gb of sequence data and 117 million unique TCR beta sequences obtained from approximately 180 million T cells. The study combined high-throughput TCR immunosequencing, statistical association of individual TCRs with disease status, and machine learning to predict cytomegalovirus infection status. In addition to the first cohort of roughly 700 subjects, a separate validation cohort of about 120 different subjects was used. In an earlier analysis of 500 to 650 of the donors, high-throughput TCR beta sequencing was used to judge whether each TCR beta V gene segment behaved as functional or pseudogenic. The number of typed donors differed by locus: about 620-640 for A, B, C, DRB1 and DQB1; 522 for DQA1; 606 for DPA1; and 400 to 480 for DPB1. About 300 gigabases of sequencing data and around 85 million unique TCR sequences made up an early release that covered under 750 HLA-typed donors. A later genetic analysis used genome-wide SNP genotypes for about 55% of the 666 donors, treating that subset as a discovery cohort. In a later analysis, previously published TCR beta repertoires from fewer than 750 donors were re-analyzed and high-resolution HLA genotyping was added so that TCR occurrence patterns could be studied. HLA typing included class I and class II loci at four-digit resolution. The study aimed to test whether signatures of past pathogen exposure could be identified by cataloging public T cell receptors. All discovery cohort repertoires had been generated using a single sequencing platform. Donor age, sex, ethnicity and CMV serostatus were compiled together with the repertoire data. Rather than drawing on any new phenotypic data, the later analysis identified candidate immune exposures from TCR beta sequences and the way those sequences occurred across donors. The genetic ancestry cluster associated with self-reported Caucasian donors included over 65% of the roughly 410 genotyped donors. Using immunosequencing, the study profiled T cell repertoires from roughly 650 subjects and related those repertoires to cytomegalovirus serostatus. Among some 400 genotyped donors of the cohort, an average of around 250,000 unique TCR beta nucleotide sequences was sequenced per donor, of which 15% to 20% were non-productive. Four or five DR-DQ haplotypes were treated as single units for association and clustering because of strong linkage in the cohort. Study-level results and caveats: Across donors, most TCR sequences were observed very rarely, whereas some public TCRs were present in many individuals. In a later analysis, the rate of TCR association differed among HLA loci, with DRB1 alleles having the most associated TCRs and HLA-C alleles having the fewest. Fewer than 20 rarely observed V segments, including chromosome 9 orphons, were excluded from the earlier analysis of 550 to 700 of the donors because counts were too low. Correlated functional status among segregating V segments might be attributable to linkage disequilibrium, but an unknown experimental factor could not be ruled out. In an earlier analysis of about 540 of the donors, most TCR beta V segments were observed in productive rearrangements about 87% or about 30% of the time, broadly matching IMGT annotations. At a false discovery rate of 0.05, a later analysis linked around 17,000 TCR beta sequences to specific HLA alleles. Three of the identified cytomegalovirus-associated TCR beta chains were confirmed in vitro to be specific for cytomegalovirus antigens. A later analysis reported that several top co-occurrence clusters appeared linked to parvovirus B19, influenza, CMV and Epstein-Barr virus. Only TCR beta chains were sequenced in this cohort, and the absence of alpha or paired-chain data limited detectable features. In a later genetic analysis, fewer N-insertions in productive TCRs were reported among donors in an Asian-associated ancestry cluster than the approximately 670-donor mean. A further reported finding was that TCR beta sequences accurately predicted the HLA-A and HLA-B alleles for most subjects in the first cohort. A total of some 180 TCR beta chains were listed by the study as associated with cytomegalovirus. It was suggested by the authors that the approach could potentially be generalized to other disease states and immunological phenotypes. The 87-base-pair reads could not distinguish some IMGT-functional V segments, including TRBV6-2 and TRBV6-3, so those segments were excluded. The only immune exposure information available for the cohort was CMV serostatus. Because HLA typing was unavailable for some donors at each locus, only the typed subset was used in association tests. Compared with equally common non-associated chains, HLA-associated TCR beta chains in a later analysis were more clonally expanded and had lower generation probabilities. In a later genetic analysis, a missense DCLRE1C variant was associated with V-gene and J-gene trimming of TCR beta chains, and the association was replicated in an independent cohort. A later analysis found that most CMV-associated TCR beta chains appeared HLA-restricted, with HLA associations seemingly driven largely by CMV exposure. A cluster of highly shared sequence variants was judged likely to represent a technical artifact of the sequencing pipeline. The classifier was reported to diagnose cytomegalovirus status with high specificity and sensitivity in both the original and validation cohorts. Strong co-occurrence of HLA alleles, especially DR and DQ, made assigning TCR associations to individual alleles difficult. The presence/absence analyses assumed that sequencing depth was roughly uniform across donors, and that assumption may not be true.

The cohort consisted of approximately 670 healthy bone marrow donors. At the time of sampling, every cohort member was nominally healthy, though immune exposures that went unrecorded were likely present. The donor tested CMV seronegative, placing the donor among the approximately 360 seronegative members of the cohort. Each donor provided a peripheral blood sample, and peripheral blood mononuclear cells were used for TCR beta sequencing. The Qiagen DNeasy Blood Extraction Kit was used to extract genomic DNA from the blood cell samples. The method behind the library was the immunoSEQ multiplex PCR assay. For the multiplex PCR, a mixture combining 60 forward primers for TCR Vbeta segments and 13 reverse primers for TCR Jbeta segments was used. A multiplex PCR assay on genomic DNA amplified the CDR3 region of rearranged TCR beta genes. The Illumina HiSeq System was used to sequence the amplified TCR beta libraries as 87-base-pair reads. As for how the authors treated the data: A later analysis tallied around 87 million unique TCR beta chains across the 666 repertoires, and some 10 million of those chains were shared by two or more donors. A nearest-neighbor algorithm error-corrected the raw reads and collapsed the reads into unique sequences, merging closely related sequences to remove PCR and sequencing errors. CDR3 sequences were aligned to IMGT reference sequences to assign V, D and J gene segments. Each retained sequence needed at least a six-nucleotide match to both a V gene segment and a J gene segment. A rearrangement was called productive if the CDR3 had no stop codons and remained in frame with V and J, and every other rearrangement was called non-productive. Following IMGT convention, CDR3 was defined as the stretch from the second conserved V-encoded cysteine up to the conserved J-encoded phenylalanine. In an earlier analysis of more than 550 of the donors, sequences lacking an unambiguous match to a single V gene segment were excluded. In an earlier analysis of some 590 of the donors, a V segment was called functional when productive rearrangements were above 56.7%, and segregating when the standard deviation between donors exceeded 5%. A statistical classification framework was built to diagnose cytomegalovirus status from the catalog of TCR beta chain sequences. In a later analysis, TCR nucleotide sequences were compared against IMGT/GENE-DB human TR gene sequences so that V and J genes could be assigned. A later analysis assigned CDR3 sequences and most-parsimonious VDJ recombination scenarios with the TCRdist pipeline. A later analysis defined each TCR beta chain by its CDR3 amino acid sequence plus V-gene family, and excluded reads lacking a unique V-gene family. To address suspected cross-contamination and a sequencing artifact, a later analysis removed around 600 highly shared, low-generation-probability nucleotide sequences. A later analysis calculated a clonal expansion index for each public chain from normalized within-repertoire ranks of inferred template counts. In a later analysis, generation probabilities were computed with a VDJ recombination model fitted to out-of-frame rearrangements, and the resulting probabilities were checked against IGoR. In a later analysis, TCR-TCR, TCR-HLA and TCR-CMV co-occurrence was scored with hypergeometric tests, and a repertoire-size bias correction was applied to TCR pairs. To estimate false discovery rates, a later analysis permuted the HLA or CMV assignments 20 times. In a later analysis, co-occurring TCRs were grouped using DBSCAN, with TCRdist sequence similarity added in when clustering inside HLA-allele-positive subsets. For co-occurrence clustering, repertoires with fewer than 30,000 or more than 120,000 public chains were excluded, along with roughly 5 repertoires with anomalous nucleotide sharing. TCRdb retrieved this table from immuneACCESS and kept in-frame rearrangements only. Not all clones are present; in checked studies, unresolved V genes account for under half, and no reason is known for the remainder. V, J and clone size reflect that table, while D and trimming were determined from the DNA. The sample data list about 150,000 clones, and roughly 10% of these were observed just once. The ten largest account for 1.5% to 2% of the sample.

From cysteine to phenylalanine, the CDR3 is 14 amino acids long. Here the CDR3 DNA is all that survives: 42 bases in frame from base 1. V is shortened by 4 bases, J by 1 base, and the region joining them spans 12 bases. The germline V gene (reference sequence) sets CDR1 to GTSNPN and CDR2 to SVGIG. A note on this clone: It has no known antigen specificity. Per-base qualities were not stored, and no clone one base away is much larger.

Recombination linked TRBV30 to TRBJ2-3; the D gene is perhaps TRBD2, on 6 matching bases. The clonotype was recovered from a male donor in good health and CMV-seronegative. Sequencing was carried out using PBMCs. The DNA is TGTGCCTGGAACGGCCGCGGGGGCACAGATACGCAGTATTTT. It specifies CAWNGRGGTDTQYF. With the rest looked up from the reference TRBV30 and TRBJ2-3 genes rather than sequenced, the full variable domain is SQTIHQWPATLVQPVGSPLSLECTVEGTSNPNLYWYRQAAGRGLQLLFYSVGIGQISSEVPQNLSASRPQDRQFILSSKKLLLSDSGFYLCAWNGRGGTDTQYFGPGTRLTVL.